Listed here are 14 T cell receptor beta chains from one sample, sequenced in a study of cytomegalovirus exposure and HLA in healthy donors. PCR used 60 Vbeta primers and 13 Jbeta primers. Assay used: immunoSEQ multiplex PCR; TCRdb lists only in-frame clones, some missing. The sample consists of 130,000 or so clones, 76% of them appearing once. What was sequenced was PBMCs. All receptors derive from a man between 35 and 55 years old in good health and CMV-seronegative.

This chain's CDR3 is CASNTGTGWVTQYF. The CDR3 nucleotides read TGTGCCAGCAACACTGGGACAGGGTGGGTGACCCAGTACTTC. The chain carries TRBV2 and TRBJ2-5; 9 nucleotides line up with TRBD1. Germline V gene sequence: CDR1 SNHLY, CDR2 FYNNEI. The CDR3 loop spans 14 amino acids. V was clipped by 7 bases and J by 7 bases; unmatched bases: 10. Using reference TRBV2 and TRBJ2-5 for the parts outside the CDR3, the full variable domain is EPEVTQTPSHQVTQMGQEVILRCVPISNHLYFYWYRQILGQKVEFLVSFYNNEISEKSEIFDDQFSVERPDGSNFTLKIRSTKLEDSAMYFCASNTGTGWVTQYFGPGTRLLVL.

The rearrangement links TRBV9 to TRBJ2-7, with 9 bases fitting TRBD1. Germline lookup yields CDR1 SGDLS and CDR2 YYNGEE. V lost 2 bases and J lost 7; bases outside the gene matches: 1. This CDR3 comprises 12 residues. The CDR3: CASSVGTGEQYF. The CDR3 bases are TGTGCCAGCAGCGTGGGGACAGGGGAGCAGTACTTC.

This clone was seen only a few times. This rearrangement joins TRBV5-1 to TRBJ2-3, with D perhaps matching TRBD2 (5 bases). V lost 0 bases and J 0 bases, leaving 11 bases between the germline ends. Germline-derived CDR1 and CDR2 are SGHRS and YFSETQ. The CDR3 is 16 amino acids. CDR3: CASSLGDYLSTDTQYF. CDR3 DNA sequence: TGCGCCAGCAGCTTGGGTGACTACCTTAGCACAGATACGCAGTATTTT.

The V gene is TRBV7-9, the J gene TRBJ1-5; TRBD1 aligns across 9 bases. The CDR3 length is 17 residues. The J segment lost 5 bases and the V segment lost 1 base, leaving 9 bases of the junction unmatched. Germline loops: CDR1 SEHNR, CDR2 FQNEAQ (reference sequence). The CDR3 DNA is TGTGCCAGCAGCTTAGGATTGGGGGACAGGGCCGATCAGCCCCAGCATTTT. It yields the protein CASSLGLGDRADQPQHF. Drawing the rest from reference TRBV7-9 and TRBJ1-5, the complete variable domain is DTGVSQNPRHKITKRGQNVTFRCDPISEHNRLYWYRQTLGQGPEFLTYFQNEAQLEKSRLLSDRFSAERPKGSFSTLEIQRTEQGDSAMYLCASSLGLGDRADQPQHFGDGTRLSIL.

The chain is built from TRBV7-8 and TRBJ1-1; TRBD1 is a possible D gene (6 bases). The V gene lost 11 bases and the J gene lost 5 bases, with 21 bases spanning the gap. Germline V gives CDR1 SGHVS, CDR2 FQNEAQ. CDR3 length equals 14 residues. CDR3 loop: CAASPGTSLTEAFF. The CDR3 nucleotides read TGTGCCGCTAGTCCCGGGACAAGTCTGACTGAAGCTTTCTTT.

This clone was found a few times. The chain joins TRBV13 to TRBJ2-3; D is ambiguous. The CDR3 is 15 amino acids. V lost 4 bases and J 2 bases, leaving 13 bases between the germline ends. The germline V gene has CDR1 PRHDT and CDR2 FYEKMQ (reference sequence). The CDR3 loop is CASSSYLEYTDTQYF. The CDR3, as DNA: TGTGCCAGCAGCTCATACTTGGAGTACACAGATACGCAGTATTTT.

The chain carries TRBV6-6 and TRBJ2-2; tentatively, D is TRBD2 (6 bases). The CDR3 consists of 11 residues. Trimming stripped 10 bases from V and 13 bases from J, with 16 bases between. Germline-derived CDR1 and CDR2 are MNHNY and SVGAGI (reference sequence). The CDR3 here is CATGLPIGLFF. CDR3 in DNA: TGTGCCACGGGACTTCCCATTGGGCTGTTTTTT.

The chain uses TRBV18 and TRBJ1-3; TRBD1 aligns across 7 bases. This CDR3 spans 16 amino acids. In germline, CDR1 is KGHSH, CDR2 LQKENI. J was trimmed by 4 bases and V by 4 bases; bases with no gene match: 10. The CDR3 loop is CASSQGATGPGNTIYF. CDR3 DNA sequence: TGTGCCAGCTCACAAGGGGCGACAGGGCCCGGAAACACCATATATTTT.

The V gene is TRBV28, the J gene TRBJ2-1; the D gene is possibly TRBD2 (7 bases). Deletions cut 6 bases from V and 0 bases from J, with 12 bases between. In germline, CDR1 is MDHEN, CDR2 SYDVKM. This CDR3 is 15 amino acids long. Written as DNA, the CDR3 is TGTGCCAGCAGATGGGGGGGCAGCTCCTACAATGAGCAGTTCTTC. Its translation: CASRWGGSSYNEQFF.

This clone was observed once. This rearrangement joins TRBV5-6 to TRBJ1-1, with a possible D match to TRBD1 (5 bases). CDR1 and CDR2 (germline): SGHDT, YYEEEE. The V gene lost 0 bases and the J gene lost 4 bases, with 13 bases spanning the gap. The CDR3 covers 15 residues. CDR3 in DNA: TGTGCCAGCAGCTTGGGGTGGGGCGGGGGCACTGAAGCTTTCTTT. Translated: CASSLGWGGGTEAFF.

In DNA, the CDR3 is TGTGCTAGTGGTCCTAGGACAGGGGCGGGCGAGCAGTACTTC. Amino acids: CASGPRTGAGEQYF. The genes are TRBV12-5 and TRBJ2-7; 9 bases line up with TRBD1. J lost 6 bases, V lost 5 bases, and 8 bases had no gene match. There are 14 residues in the CDR3. Germline V lookup: CDR1 LGHNT, CDR2 FRNRAP.

The V gene is TRBV6-4, the J gene TRBJ2-1; D is undetermined. This CDR3 contains 12 residues. The germline CDR1 and CDR2 sequences are MRHNA and SNTAGT. V lost 3 bases and J lost 5, with 5 bases in between. CDR3 in amino acids: CASSDRDNEQFF. CDR3 nucleotide sequence: TGTGCCAGCAGTGATCGAGACAATGAGCAGTTCTTC.

In the case of this clone: The junction departs from germline at one end; a sequencing error may be responsible. The chain carries TRBV30 and TRBJ1-2, with 10 bases that match TRBD1. CDR1 GTSNPN and CDR2 SVGIG come from the germline V gene (reference sequence). This CDR3 region has 14 residues. The CDR3 here is CAWSPGTGVYGHTF. CDR3 in DNA: TGTGCCTGGAGTCCGGGGACAGGGGTCTATGGCCACACCTTC.

V gene TRBV28 combines with J gene TRBJ2-6, with a tentative D call TRBD2 (7 bases). Germline assignment: CDR1 MDHEN and CDR2 SYDVKM. Trimming took 5 bases from V and 0 from J, leaving 14 bases between them. This CDR3 has 17 amino acids. The CDR3 DNA follows: TGTGCCAGCAGTCCTCGGGGGGCTTACTCTGGGGCCAACGTCCTGACTTTC. Amino acids: CASSPRGAYSGANVLTF.